These T cell receptor beta chains were read from a single sample in a study of OX40 agonist ivuxolimab in advanced cancers. Method: immunoSEQ multiplex PCR; TCRdb's copy keeps in-frame clones and lacks some. The sample contains about 80,000 clones, about 89% of which appear only once. Sequencing used CD4+ or CD8+ T cells sorted from blood, obtained in a trial of the OX40 agonist ivuxolimab. Receptors were obtained from an adult with an advanced solid tumor such as melanoma, head and neck, liver or kidney cancer. CDR3s include the opening cysteine and the closing phenylalanine or tryptophan. D genes are given only for firm matches. Clone size appears in some rows only: once, few, many, or a class for an expanded clone.

CDR3 DNA	CDR3 protein	J gene	V gene	CDR3 length	D gene	clone size
TGTGCCAGCAGCTTTCGGGGTTCCGGCACAGATACGCAGTATTTT	CASSFRGSGTDTQYF	TRBJ2-3	TRBV11-2	15	NA	NA
TGTGCCAGCAGTTCTTCACACGGGGGCCACGTAGATACGCAGTATTTT	CASSSSHGGHVDTQYF	TRBJ2-3	TRBV27	16	NA	NA
TGTGCCAGCAGCTTATTCGGGGCCTATCAGCCCCAGCATTTT	CASSLFGAYQPQHF	TRBJ1-5	TRBV7-8	14	NA	NA
TGTGCCAGCAGTCCCCGAGGGAGCCCCTACGAGCAGTACTTC	CASSPRGSPYEQYF	TRBJ2-7	TRBV27	14	NA	NA
TGTGCCAGCAGCCGTTGGGGAGGAAATGGCTACACCTTC	CASSRWGGNGYTF	TRBJ1-2	TRBV7-9	13	NA	NA
TGCGCCAGCAGCTTGGCCGCGGGCTACGAGCAGTACTTC	CASSLAAGYEQYF	TRBJ2-7	TRBV5-1	13	NA	few
TGTGCCAGCAGGCGAACTAGCGAGTCCTACGAGCAGTACTTC	CASRRTSESYEQYF	TRBJ2-7	TRBV28	14	TRBD2	few
TGTGCCAGCAGCTTCTGGGGGCTCGGCACTGAAGCTTTCTTT	CASSFWGLGTEAFF	TRBJ1-1	TRBV5-4	14	NA	NA
TGTGCCAGCAGCGCTTTCCTAGCGGGCCCGAACACCGGGGAGCTGTTTTTT	CASSAFLAGPNTGELFF	TRBJ2-2	TRBV9	17	TRBD2	NA
TGTGCCAGCAGCTTGGCCAACAGTGGCTACACCTTC	CASSLANSGYTF	TRBJ1-2	TRBV5-5	12	NA	NA
TGCAGCGTTTCCTATGGGACCTACGAGCAGTACTTC	CSVSYGTYEQYF	TRBJ2-7	TRBV29-1	12	NA	NA
TGTGCCAGCAGCCTCCGGGACGGTGAAGTACTTGAGCAGTTCTTC	CASSLRDGEVLEQFF	TRBJ2-1	TRBV7-9	15	NA	NA
TGTGCCAGTAGTATTGGCTCAACTAATGAAAAACTGTTTTTT	CASSIGSTNEKLFF	TRBJ1-4	TRBV19	14	NA	NA
TGTGCCAGCAGTGACGGCGGAACCTACGAGCAGTACTTC	CASSDGGTYEQYF	TRBJ2-7	TRBV6-1	13	NA	once
TGTGCCATCAACCCAGGGGGAGCGAACACTGAAGCTTTCTTT	CAINPGGANTEAFF	TRBJ1-1	TRBV10-3	14	TRBD1	NA
TGTGCCAGCAGTTTTAGTCTGGGCCTGGCCTACAATGAGCAGTTCTTC	CASSFSLGLAYNEQFF	TRBJ2-1	TRBV28	16	NA	NA
TGCGCCAGCAGCTCCTACCTGACTAGCGGTGACACAGATACGCAGTATTTT	CASSSYLTSGDTDTQYF	TRBJ2-3	TRBV5-1	17	TRBD2	NA
TGTGCCAGCAGCTTAGATCCCGGGACAGGTTGGAACACCATATATTTT	CASSLDPGTGWNTIYF	TRBJ1-3	TRBV7-2	16	TRBD1	NA
TGTGCCAGCTCACGATCGGACAGGGGCTACACAGATACGCAGTATTTT	CASSRSDRGYTDTQYF	TRBJ2-3	TRBV18	16	TRBD1	NA
TGCGCCAGCAGCTTGCCCGGAAATCAAGAGACCCAGTACTTC	CASSLPGNQETQYF	TRBJ2-5	TRBV5-1	14	NA	NA
TGTGCCAGCAGCGTCCGGACAGGGCACTACGAGCAGTACTTC	CASSVRTGHYEQYF	TRBJ2-7	TRBV9	14	TRBD1	NA
TGTGCCAGCAGCGAAGTACAGGGGCTCGGGGGTCAGCCCCAGCATTTT	CASSEVQGLGGQPQHF	TRBJ1-5	TRBV21-1	16	NA	NA
TGCGCCAGCAGCGGACAGGGGGCGCGGGAGACCCAGTACTTC	CASSGQGARETQYF	TRBJ2-5	TRBV5-1	14	TRBD1	NA
TGTGCCAGCAGCCAGGGCCACAATGAGCAGTTCTTC	CASSQGHNEQFF	TRBJ2-1	TRBV4-2	12	NA	NA
TGTGCCAGTAGACCGCGGGACCTTGCCGAGCAGTACTTC	CASRPRDLAEQYF	TRBJ2-7	TRBV19	13	NA	NA
TGTGCCAGCAGCCCATCGGGCCAGATGAACACTGAAGCTTTCTTT	CASSPSGQMNTEAFF	TRBJ1-1	TRBV9	15	NA	NA
TGTGCCTGGATCCGGCCAGGGGAGGTCGAGACCCAATACTTC	CAWIRPGEVETQYF	TRBJ2-5	TRBV30	14	NA	NA
TGTGCCAGCAGTCTCCTAGGGTCGGTATACGAGCAGTACTTC	CASSLLGSVYEQYF	TRBJ2-7	TRBV27	14	NA	NA
TGTGCCAGCAGCGTGCAGGGCCGGGAGACCCAGTACTTC	CASSVQGRETQYF	TRBJ2-5	TRBV9	13	NA	NA
TGTGCCAGCAGTGAATCGGCCGCTGAAGCTTTCTTT	CASSESAAEAFF	TRBJ1-1	TRBV25-1	12	NA	NA
TGTGCCAGCAGTGAAGTCACCGGGACAGTCTATGGCTGCACCTTC	CASSEVTGTVYGCTF	TRBJ1-2	TRBV6-1	15	TRBD1	NA
TGTGCCAGCAGTTTCGGCGGGAGAGACAATGAGCAGTTCTTC	CASSFGGRDNEQFF	TRBJ2-1	TRBV28	14	TRBD2	NA
TGTGCCAGCAGCAAAGTTAGGGGGTCCTATGGCTACACCTTC	CASSKVRGSYGYTF	TRBJ1-2	TRBV21-1	14	NA	once
TGTGCCAGCAGCCGCTTGAGGGCGGGGGATTCACCCCTCCACTTT	CASSRLRAGDSPLHF	TRBJ1-6	TRBV28	15	NA	NA
TGTGCCAGCACCATAGGGGTTGAGACTGAAGCTTTCTTT	CASTIGVETEAFF	TRBJ1-1	TRBV28	13	NA	NA
TGTGCTAGTGGTTCGACAGGGGTGGATACGCAGTATTTT	CASGSTGVDTQYF	TRBJ2-3	TRBV12-5	13	TRBD1	NA
TGTGCCAGCAGCCAAGAATCGGGTCCCTCCCGGGTGGGTGGGGGCTACACCTTC	CASSQESGPSRVGGGYTF	TRBJ1-2	TRBV4-2	18	NA	NA
TGCGCCAGCAGCCAAGTGGAGGGGGTTTTCGGCTATGGCTACACCTTC	CASSQVEGVFGYGYTF	TRBJ1-2	TRBV4-1	16	NA	NA
TGTGCCGTCGGACGGGGAGGAACTGAAGCTTTCTTT	CAVGRGGTEAFF	TRBJ1-1	TRBV10-3	12	NA	NA
TGTGCCAGCACTCGGGGGGGCCTAGCCAAAAACATTCAGTACTTC	CASTRGGLAKNIQYF	TRBJ2-4	TRBV6-1	15	TRBD2	NA
TGCGCCAGCAGGCCCACGCAGGAAAACAACGTCCTGACTTTC	CASRPTQENNVLTF	TRBJ2-6	TRBV10-1	14	NA	NA
TGTGCCAGCGCACGCCGCGGCAGTGCCTACGAGCAGTACTTC	CASARRGSAYEQYF	TRBJ2-7	TRBV27	14	NA	NA
TGCGCCAGCAGCTTGGAGGAGTGGAGGACAGGGAAAAAGGAGGACAATGAGCAGTTCTTC	CASSLEEWRTGKKEDNEQFF	TRBJ2-1	TRBV5-1	20	TRBD1	NA
TGTGCCAGCAGCGCAACGGAGATTCAGAACACTGAAGCTTTCTTT	CASSATEIQNTEAFF	TRBJ1-1	TRBV25-1	15	NA	NA
TGTGCCAGTAGTAGGGGGTCAGGGACCATGAACACTGAAGCTTTCTTT	CASSRGSGTMNTEAFF	TRBJ1-1	TRBV19	16	NA	NA